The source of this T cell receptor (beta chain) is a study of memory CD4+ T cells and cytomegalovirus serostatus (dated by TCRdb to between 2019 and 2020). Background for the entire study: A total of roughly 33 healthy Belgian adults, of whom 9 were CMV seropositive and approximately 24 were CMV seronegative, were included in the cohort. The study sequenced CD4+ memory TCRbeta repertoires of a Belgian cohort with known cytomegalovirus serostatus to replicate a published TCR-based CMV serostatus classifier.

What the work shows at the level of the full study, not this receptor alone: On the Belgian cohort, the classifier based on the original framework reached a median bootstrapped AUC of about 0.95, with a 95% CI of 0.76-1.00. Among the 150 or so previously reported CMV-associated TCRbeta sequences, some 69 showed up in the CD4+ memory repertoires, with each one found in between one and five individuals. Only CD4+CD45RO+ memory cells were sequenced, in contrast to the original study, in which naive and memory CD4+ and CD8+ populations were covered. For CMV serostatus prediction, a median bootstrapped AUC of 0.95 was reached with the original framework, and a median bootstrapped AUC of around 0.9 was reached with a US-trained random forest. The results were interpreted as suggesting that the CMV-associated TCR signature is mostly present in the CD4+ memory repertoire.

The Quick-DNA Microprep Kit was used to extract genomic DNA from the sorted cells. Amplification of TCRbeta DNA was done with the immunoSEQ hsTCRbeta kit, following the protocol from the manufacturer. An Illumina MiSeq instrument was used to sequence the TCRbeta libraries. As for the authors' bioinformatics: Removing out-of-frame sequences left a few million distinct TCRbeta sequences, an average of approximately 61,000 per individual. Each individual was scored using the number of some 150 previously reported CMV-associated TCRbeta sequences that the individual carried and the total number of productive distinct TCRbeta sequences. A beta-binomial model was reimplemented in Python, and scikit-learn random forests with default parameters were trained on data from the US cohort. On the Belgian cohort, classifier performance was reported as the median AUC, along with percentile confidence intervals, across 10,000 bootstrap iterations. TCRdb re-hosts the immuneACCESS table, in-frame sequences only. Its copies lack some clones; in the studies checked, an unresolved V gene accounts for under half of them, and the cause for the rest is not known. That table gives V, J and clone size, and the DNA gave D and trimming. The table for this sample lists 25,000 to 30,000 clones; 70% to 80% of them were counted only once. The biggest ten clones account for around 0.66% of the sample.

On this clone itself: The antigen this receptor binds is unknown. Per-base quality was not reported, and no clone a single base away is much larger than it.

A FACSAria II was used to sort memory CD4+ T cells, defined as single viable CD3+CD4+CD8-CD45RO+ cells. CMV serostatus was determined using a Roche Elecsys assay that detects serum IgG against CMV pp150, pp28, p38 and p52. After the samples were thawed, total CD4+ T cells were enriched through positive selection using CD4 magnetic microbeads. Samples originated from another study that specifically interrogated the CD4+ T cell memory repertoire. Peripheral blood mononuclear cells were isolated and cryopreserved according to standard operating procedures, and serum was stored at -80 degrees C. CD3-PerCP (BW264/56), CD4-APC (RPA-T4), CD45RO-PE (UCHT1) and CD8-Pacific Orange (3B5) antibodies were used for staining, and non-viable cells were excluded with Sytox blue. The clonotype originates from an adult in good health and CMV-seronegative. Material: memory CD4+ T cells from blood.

The sequenced DNA: TGTGCCAGCAGCTTTCGGACCGGCAACTACGAGCAGTACTTC. Its protein product is CASSFRTGNYEQYF. The V gene is TRBV5-4 and the J gene is TRBJ2-7; no D gene call is confident. The CDR3 runs 14 residues from the cysteine to the phenylalanine. Only the CDR3 part of the read is kept: 42 bases, read in frame from the first base. The germline V gene (reference sequence) yields SGHNT for CDR1 and YYREEE for CDR2. The trim is 2 bases for V and 3 bases for J, with a gap of 12 bases between the germline ends.